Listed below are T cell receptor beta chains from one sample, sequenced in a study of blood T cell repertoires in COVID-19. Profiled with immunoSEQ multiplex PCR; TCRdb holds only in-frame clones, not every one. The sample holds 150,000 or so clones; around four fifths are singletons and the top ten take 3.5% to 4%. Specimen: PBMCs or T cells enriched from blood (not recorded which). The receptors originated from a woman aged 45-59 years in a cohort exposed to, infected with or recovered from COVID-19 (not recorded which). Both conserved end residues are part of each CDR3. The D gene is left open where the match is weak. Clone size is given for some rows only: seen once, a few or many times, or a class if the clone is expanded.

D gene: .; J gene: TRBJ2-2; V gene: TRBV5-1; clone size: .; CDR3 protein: CASSLVGDSTGELFF; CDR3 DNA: TGCGCCAGCAGCTTGGTGGGAGATTCCACCGGGGAGCTGTTTTTT
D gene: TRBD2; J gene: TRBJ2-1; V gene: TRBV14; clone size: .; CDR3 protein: CASSLQAGGRPFF; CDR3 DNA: TGTGCCAGCAGCCTACAAGCGGGAGGTAGGCCGTTCTTC
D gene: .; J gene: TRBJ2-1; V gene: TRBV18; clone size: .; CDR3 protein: CASSPAQETYNEQFF; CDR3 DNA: TGTGCCAGCTCACCGGCGCAGGAAACCTACAATGAGCAGTTCTTC
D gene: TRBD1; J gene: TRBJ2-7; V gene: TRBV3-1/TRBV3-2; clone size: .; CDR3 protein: CASSQGTGVTHEQYF; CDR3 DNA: TGTGCCAGCAGCCAAGGGACAGGGGTCACCCACGAGCAGTACTTC
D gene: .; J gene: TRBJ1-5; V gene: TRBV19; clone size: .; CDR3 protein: CASSIWQKNQPQHF; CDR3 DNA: TGTGCCAGTAGTATTTGGCAGAAAAATCAGCCCCAGCATTTT
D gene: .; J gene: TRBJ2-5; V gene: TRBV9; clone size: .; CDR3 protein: CASSGVSGAQETQYF; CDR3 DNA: TGTGCCAGCAGCGGAGTCTCAGGGGCGCAGGAGACCCAGTACTTC
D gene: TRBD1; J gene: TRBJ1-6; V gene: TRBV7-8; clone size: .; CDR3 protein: CASSLGQFPLHF; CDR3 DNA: TGTGCCAGCAGCTTGGGACAGTTTCCCCTCCACTTT
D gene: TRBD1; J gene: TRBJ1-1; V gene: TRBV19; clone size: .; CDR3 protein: CASRTGTGARDTEAFF; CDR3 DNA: TGTGCCAGTAGGACCGGGACAGGGGCTCGGGACACTGAAGCTTTCTTT
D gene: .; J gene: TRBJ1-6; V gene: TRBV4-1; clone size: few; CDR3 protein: CASSQDIGRSPLHF; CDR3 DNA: TGCGCCAGCAGCCAAGATATTGGGAGATCACCCCTCCACTTT
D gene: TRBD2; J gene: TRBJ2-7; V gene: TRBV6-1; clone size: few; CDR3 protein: CASSELAGGVTEQYF; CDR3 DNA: TGTGCCAGCAGTGAACTAGCGGGTGGAGTTACGGAGCAGTACTTC
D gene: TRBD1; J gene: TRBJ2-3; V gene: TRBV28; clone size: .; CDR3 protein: CASDRGDTDTQYF; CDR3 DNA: TGTGCCAGCGACAGGGGGGACACAGATACGCAGTATTTT
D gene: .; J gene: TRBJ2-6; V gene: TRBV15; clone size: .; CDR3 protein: CATSRDRFSGANVLTF; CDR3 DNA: TGTGCCACCAGCAGAGATCGGTTCTCTGGGGCCAACGTCCTGACTTTC
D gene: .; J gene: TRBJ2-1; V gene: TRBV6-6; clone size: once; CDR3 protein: CASSLKAVTYNEQFF; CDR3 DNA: TGTGCCAGCAGTTTAAAAGCGGTAACCTACAATGAGCAGTTCTTC
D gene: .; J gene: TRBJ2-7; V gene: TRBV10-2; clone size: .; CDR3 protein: CASSESGEQYF; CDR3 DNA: TGCGCCAGCAGTGAATCGGGGGAGCAGTACTTC
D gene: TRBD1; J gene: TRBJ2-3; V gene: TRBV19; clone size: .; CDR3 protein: CASSIGGTGDTQYF; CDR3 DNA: TGTGCCAGTAGTATAGGGGGGACAGGGGATACGCAGTATTTT
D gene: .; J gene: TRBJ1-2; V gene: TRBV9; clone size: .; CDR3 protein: CASSVDMAVSYGYTF; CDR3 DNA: TGTGCCAGCAGCGTAGACATGGCAGTAAGCTATGGCTACACCTTC
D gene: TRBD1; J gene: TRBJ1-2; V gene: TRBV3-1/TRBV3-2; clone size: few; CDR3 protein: CASSPGRDRDGYTF; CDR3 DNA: TGTGCCAGCAGCCCCGGAAGAGACAGGGATGGCTACACCTTC
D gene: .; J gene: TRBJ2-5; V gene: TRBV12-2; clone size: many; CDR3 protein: CASRLAPPRDRGGETQYF; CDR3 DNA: TGTGCAAGTCGCTTAGCCCCCCCGCGGGACCGAGGAGGGGAAACCCAGTACTTC
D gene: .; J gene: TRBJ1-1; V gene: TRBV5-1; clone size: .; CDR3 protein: CASSYDSSTEAFF; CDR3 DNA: TGCGCCAGCAGCTATGACAGTTCCACTGAAGCTTTCTTT
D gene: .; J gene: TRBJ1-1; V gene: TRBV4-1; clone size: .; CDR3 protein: CASSTAPRGEAFF; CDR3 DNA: TGCGCCAGCAGCACTGCACCCAGGGGTGAAGCTTTCTTT
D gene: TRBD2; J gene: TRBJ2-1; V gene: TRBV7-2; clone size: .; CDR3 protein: CASSLDPGGPSSYNEQFF; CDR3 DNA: TGTGCCAGCAGCTTAGACCCGGGAGGGCCGAGCTCCTACAATGAGCAGTTCTTC
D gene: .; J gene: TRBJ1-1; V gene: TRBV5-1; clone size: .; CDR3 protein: CASSLQGQYHMNTEAFF; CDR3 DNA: TGCGCCAGCAGCTTGCAAGGACAGTACCACATGAACACTGAAGCTTTCTTT
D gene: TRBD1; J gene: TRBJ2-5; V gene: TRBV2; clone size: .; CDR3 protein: CASSLDNAGGRETQYF; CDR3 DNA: TGTGCCAGCTCCTTAGATAACGCAGGGGGCAGAGAGACCCAGTACTTC
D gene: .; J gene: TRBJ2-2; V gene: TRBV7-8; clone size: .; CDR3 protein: CASSLRGQGELFF; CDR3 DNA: TGTGCCAGCAGCTTACGAGGACAGGGGGAGCTGTTTTTT
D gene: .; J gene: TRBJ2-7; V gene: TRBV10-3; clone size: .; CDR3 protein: CAISEAGVSYEQYF; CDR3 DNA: TGTGCCATCAGTGAGGCAGGGGTCTCCTACGAGCAGTACTTC
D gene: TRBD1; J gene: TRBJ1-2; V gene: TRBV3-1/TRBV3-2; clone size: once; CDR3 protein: CASSRGQANYGYTF; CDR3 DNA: TGTGCCAGCAGCCGGGGACAGGCGAACTATGGCTACACCTTC
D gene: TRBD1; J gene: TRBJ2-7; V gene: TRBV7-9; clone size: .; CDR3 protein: CASSSTGGTSQRFSYEQYF; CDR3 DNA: TGTGCCAGCAGTTCAACAGGGGGAACTTCTCAGCGGTTCTCCTACGAGCAGTACTTC
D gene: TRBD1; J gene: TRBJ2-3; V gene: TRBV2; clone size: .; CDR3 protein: CASSEGTGGWDTQYF; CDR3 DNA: TGTGCCAGCAGTGAAGGGACAGGGGGCTGGGATACGCAGTATTTT
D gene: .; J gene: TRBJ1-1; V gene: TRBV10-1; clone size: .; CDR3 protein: CASSEVTGTEAFF; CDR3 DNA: TGCGCCAGCAGTGAAGTTACAGGGACCGAAGCTTTCTTT
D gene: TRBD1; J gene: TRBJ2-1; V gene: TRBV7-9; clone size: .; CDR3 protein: CASRSTGGQRESSYNEQFF; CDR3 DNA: TGTGCCAGCAGGTCTACAGGGGGCCAACGGGAGAGCTCCTACAATGAGCAGTTCTTC
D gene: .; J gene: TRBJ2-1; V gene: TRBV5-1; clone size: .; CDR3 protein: CASSSHGSGEQFF; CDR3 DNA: TGCGCCAGCAGCTCCCACGGAAGCGGGGAGCAGTTCTTC
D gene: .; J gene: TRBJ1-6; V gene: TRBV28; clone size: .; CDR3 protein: CASSLDTGYNSPLHF; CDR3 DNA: TGTGCCAGCAGTTTAGATACAGGGTATAATTCACCCCTCCACTTT
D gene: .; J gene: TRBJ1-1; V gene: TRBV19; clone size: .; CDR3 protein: CASSPSGGTNTEAFF; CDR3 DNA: TGTGCCAGTAGTCCCTCGGGGGGTACGAACACTGAAGCTTTCTTT
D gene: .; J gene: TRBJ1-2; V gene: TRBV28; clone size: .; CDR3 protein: CASALGGGQSYGYTF; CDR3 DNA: TGTGCCAGTGCGCTCGGTGGGGGACAAAGTTATGGCTACACCTTC
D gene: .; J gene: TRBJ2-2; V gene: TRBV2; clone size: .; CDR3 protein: CASSGDGYTGELFF; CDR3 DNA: TGTGCCAGCTCAGGCGACGGATACACCGGGGAGCTGTTTTTT
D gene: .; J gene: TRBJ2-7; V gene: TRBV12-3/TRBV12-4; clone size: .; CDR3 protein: CASSLWGDEQYF; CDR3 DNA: TGTGCCAGCAGCCTCTGGGGGGACGAGCAGTACTTC